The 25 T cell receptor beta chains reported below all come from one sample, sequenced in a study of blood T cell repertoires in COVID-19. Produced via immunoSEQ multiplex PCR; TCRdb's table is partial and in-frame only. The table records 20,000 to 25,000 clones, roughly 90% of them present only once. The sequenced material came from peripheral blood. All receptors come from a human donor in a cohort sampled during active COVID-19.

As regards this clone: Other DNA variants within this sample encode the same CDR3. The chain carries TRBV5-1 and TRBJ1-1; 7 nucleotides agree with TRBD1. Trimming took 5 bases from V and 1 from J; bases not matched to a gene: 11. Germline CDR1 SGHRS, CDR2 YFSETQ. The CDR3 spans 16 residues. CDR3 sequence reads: CASRQDRWGENTEAFF. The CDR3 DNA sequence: TGCGCCAGCAGGCAGGACAGGTGGGGGGAGAACACTGAAGCTTTCTTT.

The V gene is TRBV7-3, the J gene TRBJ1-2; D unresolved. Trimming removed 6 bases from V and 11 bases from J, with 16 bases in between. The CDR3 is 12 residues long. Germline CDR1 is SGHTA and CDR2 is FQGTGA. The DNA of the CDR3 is TGTGCCAGCAGTTTCCCCCCCTTGAGGTACACCTTC. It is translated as CASSFPPLRYTF.

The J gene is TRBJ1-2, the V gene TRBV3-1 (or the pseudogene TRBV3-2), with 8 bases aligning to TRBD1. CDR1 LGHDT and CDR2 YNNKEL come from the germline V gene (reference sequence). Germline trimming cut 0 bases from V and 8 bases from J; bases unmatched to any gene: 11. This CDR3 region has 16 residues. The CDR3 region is CASSQDIPDRGKGYTF. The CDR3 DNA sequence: TGTGCCAGCAGCCAAGATATCCCAGACAGGGGTAAGGGCTACACCTTC.

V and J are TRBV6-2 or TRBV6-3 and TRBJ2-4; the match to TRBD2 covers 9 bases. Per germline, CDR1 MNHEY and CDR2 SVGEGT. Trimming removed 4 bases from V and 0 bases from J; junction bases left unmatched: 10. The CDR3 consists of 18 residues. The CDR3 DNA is TGTGCCAGCAGTTTGGGGCGGGGGGGCGGTGAAGCCAAAAACATTCAGTACTTC. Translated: CASSLGRGGGEAKNIQYF.

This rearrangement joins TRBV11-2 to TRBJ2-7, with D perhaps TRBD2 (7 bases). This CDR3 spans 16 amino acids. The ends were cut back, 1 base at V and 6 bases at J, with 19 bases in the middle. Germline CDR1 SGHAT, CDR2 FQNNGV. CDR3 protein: CASSLGGGTQRGEQYF. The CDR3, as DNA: TGTGCCAGCAGCTTAGGAGGGGGGACACAGCGGGGCGAGCAGTACTTC. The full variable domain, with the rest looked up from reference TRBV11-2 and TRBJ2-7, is EAGVAQSPRYKIIEKRQSVAFWCNPISGHATLYWYQQILGQGPKLLIQFQNNGVVDDSQLPKDRFSAERLKGVDSTLKIQPAKLEDSAVYLCASSLGGGTQRGEQYFGPGTRLTVT.

The CDR3 bases are TGTGCCAGCAGTGACTCGGACAACAATGAGCAGTTCTTC. Its protein is CASSDSDNNEQFF. J is TRBJ2-1 and V is TRBV6-4, with D perhaps TRBD1 (5 bases). CDR1 is MRHNA and CDR2 is SNTAGT in the germline V gene. This CDR3 comprises 13 residues. Deletions cut 0 bases from V and 5 bases from J, with 5 bases between.

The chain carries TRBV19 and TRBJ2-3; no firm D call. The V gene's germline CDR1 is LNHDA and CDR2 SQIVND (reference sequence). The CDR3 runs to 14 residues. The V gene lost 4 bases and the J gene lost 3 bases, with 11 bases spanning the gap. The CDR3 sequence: CASSTTLRTDTQYF. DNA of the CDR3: TGTGCCAGTAGTACTACGCTCCGAACAGATACGCAGTATTTT.

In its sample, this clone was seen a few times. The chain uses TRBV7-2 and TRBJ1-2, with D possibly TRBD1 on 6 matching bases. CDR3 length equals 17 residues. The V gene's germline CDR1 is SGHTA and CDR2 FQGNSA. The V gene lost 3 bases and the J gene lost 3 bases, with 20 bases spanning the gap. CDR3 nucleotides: TGTGCCAGCAGCTTTCCCTTTCTCACAGGGAGGGACTATGGCTACACCTTC. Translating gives CASSFPFLTGRDYGYTF.

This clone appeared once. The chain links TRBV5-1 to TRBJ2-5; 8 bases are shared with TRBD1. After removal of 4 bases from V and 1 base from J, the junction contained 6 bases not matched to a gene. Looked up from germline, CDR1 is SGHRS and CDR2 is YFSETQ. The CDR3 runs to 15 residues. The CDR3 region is CASSPAQGVQETQYF. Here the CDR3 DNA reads TGCGCCAGCAGCCCAGCACAGGGGGTCCAAGAGACCCAGTACTTC.

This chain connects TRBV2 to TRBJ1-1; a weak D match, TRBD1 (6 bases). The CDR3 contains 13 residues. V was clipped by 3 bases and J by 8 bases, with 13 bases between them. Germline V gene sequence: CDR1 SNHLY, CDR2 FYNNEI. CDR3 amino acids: CASSDNIGQEAFF. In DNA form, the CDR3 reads TGTGCCAGCAGTGATAATATTGGACAGGAAGCTTTCTTT.

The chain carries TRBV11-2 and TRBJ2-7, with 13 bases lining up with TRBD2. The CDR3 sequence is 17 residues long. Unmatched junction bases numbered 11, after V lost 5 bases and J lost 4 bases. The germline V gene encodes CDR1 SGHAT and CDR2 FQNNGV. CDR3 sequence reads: CASSPGLAGEFLYEQYF. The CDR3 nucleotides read TGTGCCAGCAGCCCAGGACTAGCGGGGGAGTTTTTATACGAGCAGTACTTC.

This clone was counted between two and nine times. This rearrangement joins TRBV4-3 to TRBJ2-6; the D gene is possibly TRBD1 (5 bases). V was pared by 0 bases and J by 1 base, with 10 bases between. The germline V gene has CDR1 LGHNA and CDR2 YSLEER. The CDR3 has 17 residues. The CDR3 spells CASSQESAGSGANVLTF. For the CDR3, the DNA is TGCGCCAGCAGCCAAGAAAGTGCAGGGTCTGGGGCCAACGTCCTGACTTTC.

DNA for the CDR3: TGTGCCAGCAGCCCCTGGAGGGGATCTAACTATGGCTACACCTTC. Protein sequence: CASSPWRGSNYGYTF. V is TRBV14 and J is TRBJ1-2; D perhaps matches TRBD1 (5 bases). Germline-derived CDR1 and CDR2 are SGHDN and FVKESK. The CDR3 totals 15 residues. Trimming pared 4 bases from V and 0 bases from J, leaving 12 bases between.

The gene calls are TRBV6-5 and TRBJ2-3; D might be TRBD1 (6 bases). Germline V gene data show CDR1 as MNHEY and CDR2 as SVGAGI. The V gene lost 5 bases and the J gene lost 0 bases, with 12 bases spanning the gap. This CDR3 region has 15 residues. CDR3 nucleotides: TGTGCCAGCAGTAACAGGGTAGCTAGCACAGATACGCAGTATTTT. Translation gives CASSNRVASTDTQYF.

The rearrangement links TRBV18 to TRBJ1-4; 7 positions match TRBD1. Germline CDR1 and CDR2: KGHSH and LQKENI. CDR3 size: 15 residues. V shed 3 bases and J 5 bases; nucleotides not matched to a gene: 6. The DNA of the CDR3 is TGTGCCAGCTCACCGGAACAGGGGTTAAATGAAAAACTGTTTTTT. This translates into CASSPEQGLNEKLFF.

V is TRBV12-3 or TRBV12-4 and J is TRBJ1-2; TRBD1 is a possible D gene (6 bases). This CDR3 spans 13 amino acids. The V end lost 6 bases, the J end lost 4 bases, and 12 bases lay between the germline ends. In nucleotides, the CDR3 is TGTGCCAGCAGCAGACAGGACCTCTATGGCTACACCTTC. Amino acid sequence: CASSRQDLYGYTF.

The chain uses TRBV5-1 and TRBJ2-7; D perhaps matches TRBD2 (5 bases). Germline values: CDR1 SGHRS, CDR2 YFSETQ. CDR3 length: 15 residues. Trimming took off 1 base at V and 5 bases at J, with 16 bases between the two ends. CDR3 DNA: TGCGCCAGCAGCTTGTTAGCGACCGGAACCCACGAGCAGTACTTC. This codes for CASSLLATGTHEQYF.

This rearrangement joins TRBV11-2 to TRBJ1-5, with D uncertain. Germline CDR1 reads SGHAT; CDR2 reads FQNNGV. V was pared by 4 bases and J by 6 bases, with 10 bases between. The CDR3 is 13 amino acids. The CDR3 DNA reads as TGTGCCAGCAGCTCAGACGGGGTTCAGCCCCAGCATTTT. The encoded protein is CASSSDGVQPQHF.

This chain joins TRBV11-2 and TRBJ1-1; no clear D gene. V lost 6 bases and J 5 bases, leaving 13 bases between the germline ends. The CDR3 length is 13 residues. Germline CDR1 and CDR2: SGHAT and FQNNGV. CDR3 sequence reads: CASSLAVSTEAFF. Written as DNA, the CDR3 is TGTGCCAGCAGTTTGGCGGTTTCGACTGAAGCTTTCTTT.

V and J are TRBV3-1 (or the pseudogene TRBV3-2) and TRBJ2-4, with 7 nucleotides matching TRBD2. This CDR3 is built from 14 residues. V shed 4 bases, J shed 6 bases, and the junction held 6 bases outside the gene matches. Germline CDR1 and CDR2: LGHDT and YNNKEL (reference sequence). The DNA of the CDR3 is TGTGCCAGCAGCCCATGGGGGGGTGGAAACATTCAGTACTTC. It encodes CASSPWGGGNIQYF.

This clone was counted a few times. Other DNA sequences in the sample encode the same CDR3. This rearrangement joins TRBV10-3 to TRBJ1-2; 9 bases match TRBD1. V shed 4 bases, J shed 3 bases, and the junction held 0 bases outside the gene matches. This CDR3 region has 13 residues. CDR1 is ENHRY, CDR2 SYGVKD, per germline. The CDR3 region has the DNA TGTGCCATCAGTGGACAGGGGGACTATGGCTACACCTTC. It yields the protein CAISGQGDYGYTF.

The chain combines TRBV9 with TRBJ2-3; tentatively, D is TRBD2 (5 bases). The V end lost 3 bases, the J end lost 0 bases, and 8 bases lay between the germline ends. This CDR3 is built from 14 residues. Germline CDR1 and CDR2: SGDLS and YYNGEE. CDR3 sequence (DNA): TGTGCCAGCAGCGAACGGACTAGCACAGATACGCAGTATTTT. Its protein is CASSERTSTDTQYF.

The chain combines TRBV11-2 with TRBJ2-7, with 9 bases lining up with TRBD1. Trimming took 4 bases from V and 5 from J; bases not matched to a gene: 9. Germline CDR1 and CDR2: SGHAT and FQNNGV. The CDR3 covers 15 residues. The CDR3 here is CASSSPGQGYHEQYF. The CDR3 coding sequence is TGTGCCAGCAGCTCCCCGGGACAGGGCTACCACGAGCAGTACTTC.

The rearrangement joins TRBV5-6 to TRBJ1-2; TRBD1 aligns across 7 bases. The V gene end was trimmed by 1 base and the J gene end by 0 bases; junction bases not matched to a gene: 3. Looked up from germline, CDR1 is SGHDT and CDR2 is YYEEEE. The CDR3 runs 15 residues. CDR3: CASSLRGQSNYGYTF. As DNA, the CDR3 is TGTGCCAGCAGCTTGAGGGGACAGTCTAACTATGGCTACACCTTC. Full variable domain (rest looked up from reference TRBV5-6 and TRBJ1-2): DAGVTQSPTHLIKTRGQQVTLRCSPKSGHDTVSWYQQALGQGPQFIFQYYEEEERQRGNFPDRFSGHQFPNYSSELNVNALLLGDSALYLCASSLRGQSNYGYTFGSGTRLTVV.

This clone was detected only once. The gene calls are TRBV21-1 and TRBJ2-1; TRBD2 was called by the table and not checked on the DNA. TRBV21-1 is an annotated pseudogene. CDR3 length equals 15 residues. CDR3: CASSSRTSGYNEQFF. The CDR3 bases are TGTGCCAGCAGCTCCCGGACTAGCGGCTACAATGAGCAGTTCTTC.